The T cell receptor (beta chain) under discussion was sequenced for a study of shared clonotypes between healthy human individuals. Overall study findings and caveats: Blood was the sole source, and tissue repertoires probably differ. Estimated clonotype richness was generally higher in naive than memory subsets. Clonotype sharing levels among donors were expected to vary with sequencing depth.

CDR3 length: 14 residues. Germline V gene data show CDR1 as LGHNA and CDR2 as YSLEER. The V end was cut by 8 bases, the J end by 6 bases, with 14 bases between. TCRdb's table, derived via immunoSEQ multiplex PCR, lists solely in-frame clones and lacks some. The repertoire holds roughly 2.2 million clones, with 85% to 95% as singletons. A word on this clone: Its antigen remains unidentified.

The clonotype was recovered from a man between 18 and 29 years old in good health. Some clones in this sample may be carry-over from other donors' samples. The V and J genes are TRBV4-3 and TRBJ1-6; D is perhaps TRBD1 (5 bases). The sample taken for sequencing was naive CD4+ T cells from PBMCs. Subset given: CD45RA+ positively selected. CDR3 nucleotide sequence: TGCGCCAGCTCCGCGGGGCCTGGTAATTCACCCCTCCACTTT. Encoded protein: CASSAGPGNSPLHF.